Listed here are 25 T cell receptor beta chains from one sample, sequenced in a study of blood T cell repertoires in COVID-19. TCRdb's table, derived via immunoSEQ multiplex PCR, lists solely in-frame clones and lacks some. The sample consists of approximately 100,000 clones, around 90% of them appearing once. The material sequenced was peripheral blood. The receptors stem from a human donor with COVID-19, enrolled during active disease. The donor label of this sample is uncertain.

This rearrangement joins TRBV19 to TRBJ2-1; 11 bases fit TRBD2. The germline V gene has CDR1 LNHDA and CDR2 SQIVND (reference sequence). This CDR3 contains 15 residues. Trimming removed 1 base from V and 10 bases from J; junction bases left unmatched: 6. CDR3 sequence (DNA): TGTGCCAGTAGTATAGGGCTAGCGGGGGGTAGGGAGCAGTTCTTC. Translated: CASSIGLAGGREQFF.

The rearrangement uses TRBV19 and TRBJ1-5; D is uncertain. The germline gives CDR1 LNHDA, CDR2 SQIVND (reference sequence). With 6 bases removed from V and 6 bases from J, the gap between germline ends came to 12 bases. The CDR3 length is 13 residues. As DNA, the CDR3 is TGTGCCAGTAGCCCTGGGCGACGTCAGCCCCAGCATTTT. Its protein is CASSPGRRQPQHF.

The V and J genes are TRBV3-1 (or the pseudogene TRBV3-2) and TRBJ2-5; 9 bases line up with TRBD1. Germline CDR1 is LGHDT and CDR2 is YNNKEL (reference sequence). Unmatched junction bases numbered 4, after V lost 0 bases and J lost 2 bases. The CDR3 is 16 residues long. In nucleotides, the CDR3 is TGTGCCAGCAGCCAAGATACAGACAGGGGGCAAGAGACCCAGTACTTC. Protein product: CASSQDTDRGQETQYF.

This rearrangement joins TRBV11-2 to TRBJ2-5; 9 bases are shared with TRBD1. Germline CDR1 reads SGHAT; CDR2 reads FQNNGV. CDR3 length: 14 residues. V lost 5 bases and J lost 3; bases outside the gene matches: 4. CDR3 coding DNA: TGTGCCAGCAGCCCCCGGACAGGGGAAGAGACCCAGTACTTC. It is translated as CASSPRTGEETQYF.

The J gene is TRBJ2-7, the V gene TRBV11-1; 8 bases line up with TRBD2. This CDR3 region has 16 residues. The V gene end was trimmed by 2 bases and the J gene end by 4 bases; junction bases not matched to a gene: 10. From germline, CDR1 is SGHAT and CDR2 FQDESV (reference sequence). CDR3 amino acids: CASSLTSGGEWYEQYF. DNA of the CDR3: TGTGCCAGCAGCTTAACCAGCGGGGGAGAGTGGTACGAGCAGTACTTC.

The genes are TRBV12-5 and TRBJ2-5; TRBD2 agrees at 8 bases. Looked up from germline, CDR1 is LGHNT and CDR2 is FRNRAP. The V and J ends lost 5 bases and 2 bases, in that order; junction bases with no gene match: 10. The CDR3 spans 16 residues. The CDR3 here is CASGQGLAVIQETQYF. The CDR3 coding sequence is TGTGCTAGTGGTCAAGGACTAGCTGTTATTCAAGAGACCCAGTACTTC.

J is TRBJ1-3 and V is TRBV7-2; TRBD1 might be the D (6 bases). Trimming left V 4 bases short and J 2 bases short, with 12 bases between. Germline-derived CDR1 and CDR2 are SGHTA and FQGNSA. The CDR3 runs 15 residues. For the CDR3, the DNA is TGTGCCAGCAGCTCACAGGGCATGGCTGGAAACACCATATATTTT. Protein sequence: CASSSQGMAGNTIYF.

Only one count was recorded for this clone. The rearrangement links TRBV5-4 to TRBJ2-3, with D possibly TRBD2 on 6 matching bases. With 5 bases removed from V and 0 bases from J, the gap between germline ends came to 10 bases. This CDR3 comprises 14 residues. Germline V lookup: CDR1 SGHNT, CDR2 YYREEE (reference sequence). The CDR3 nucleotides read TGTGCCAGCAGGTCCGCGGGGAGCACAGATACGCAGTATTTT. Amino acids: CASRSAGSTDTQYF.

The gene calls are TRBV30 and TRBJ1-2, with TRBD1 matching over 7 bases. This CDR3 is built from 14 residues. V shed 4 bases, J shed 3 bases, and the junction held 8 bases outside the gene matches. CDR1 is GTSNPN, CDR2 SVGIG, per germline (reference sequence). CDR3 amino acids: CAWTYRGTDYGYTF. The CDR3 coding sequence is TGTGCCTGGACCTACAGGGGTACAGACTATGGCTACACCTTC.

The rearrangement joins TRBV11-2 to TRBJ2-1; a possible D gene is TRBD2 (6 bases). The CDR3 runs to 12 residues. V was clipped by 6 bases and J by 8 bases, with 11 bases between them. Germline assignment: CDR1 SGHAT and CDR2 FQNNGV. For the CDR3, the DNA is TGTGCCAGCAGACTAGCTCGGGATGAGCAGTTCTTC. Protein: CASRLARDEQFF.

This chain links TRBV5-1 with TRBJ2-3, with TRBD1 matching over 11 bases. The CDR3 length is 17 residues. The V gene end was trimmed by 4 bases and the J gene end by 0 bases; junction bases not matched to a gene: 7. Germline V gene sequence: CDR1 SGHRS, CDR2 YFSETQ. CDR3 sequence: CASSPRTGGGSTDTQYF. The CDR3 coding sequence is TGCGCCAGCAGCCCACGGACAGGGGGCGGTAGCACAGATACGCAGTATTTT. Together with reference TRBV5-1 and TRBJ2-3, the CDR3 gives the full variable domain: KAGVTQTPRYLIKTRGQQVTLSCSPISGHRSVSWYQQTPGQGLQFLFEYFSETQRNKGNFPGRFSGRQFSNSRSEMNVSTLELGDSALYLCASSPRTGGGSTDTQYFGPGTRLTVL.

This clone appeared once. The rearrangement uses TRBV7-9 and TRBJ2-1, with D tentatively TRBD2 (6 bases). In germline, CDR1 is SEHNR, CDR2 FQNEAQ (reference sequence). V was shortened by 8 bases and J by 0 bases, with 17 bases between the two germline ends. The CDR3 consists of 16 residues. The CDR3 here is CASQHGGDSSYNEQFF. In DNA form, the CDR3 reads TGTGCCAGCCAACACGGAGGGGATAGCTCCTACAATGAGCAGTTCTTC.

V and J are TRBV5-1 and TRBJ2-3; the match to TRBD2 covers 8 bases. The germline CDR1 and CDR2 sequences are SGHRS and YFSETQ. This CDR3 comprises 16 residues. The trim removed 4 bases at V and 8 bases at J, leaving 15 bases unmatched. CDR3 protein: CASSPGGGLLKGTQYF. The CDR3 DNA follows: TGCGCCAGCAGCCCGGGCGGGGGGCTGCTTAAAGGTACGCAGTATTTT.

The rearrangement uses TRBV7-2 and TRBJ2-2; TRBD2 matches at 10 bases. Looked up from germline, CDR1 is SGHTA and CDR2 is FQGNSA. CDR3 length: 16 residues. Losses at the gene ends were 5 bases for V and 4 bases for J; bases not matched to a gene: 7. The CDR3 DNA is TGTGCCAGCAGCATTACTAGCGGGGCCGTCACCGGGGAGCTGTTTTTT. Its translation: CASSITSGAVTGELFF.

The chain is built from TRBV12-3 or TRBV12-4 and TRBJ1-5, with D unclear. This CDR3 spans 13 amino acids. V lost 5 bases, J lost 5 bases, and 10 bases lay in between. CDR3 residues: CASSTGGYQPQHF. The CDR3 nucleotides read TGTGCCAGCAGTACCGGCGGCTATCAGCCCCAGCATTTT.

The gene calls are TRBV28 and TRBJ2-2; D perhaps matches TRBD1 (6 bases). Trimming pared 6 bases from V and 0 bases from J, leaving 11 bases between. Germline CDR1 MDHEN, CDR2 SYDVKM. The CDR3 runs 15 residues. As DNA, the CDR3 is TGTGCCAGCAGACCACAGGGTACGAACACCGGGGAGCTGTTTTTT. Translating it yields CASRPQGTNTGELFF.

This clone was observed a few times. The chain couples TRBV4-2 to TRBJ2-3; possibly TRBD2 for D (7 bases). Trimming took 1 base from V and 5 from J, leaving 13 bases between them. Germline CDR1 LGHNA, CDR2 YNFKEQ. This CDR3 spans 15 amino acids. The CDR3 protein is CASSQGRGAVDTQYF. For the CDR3, the DNA is TGTGCCAGCAGCCAAGGCCGGGGGGCGGTAGATACGCAGTATTTT.

The V call is TRBV7-8, the J call TRBJ2-7; no definite D call. The CDR3 runs 16 residues. Germline assignment: CDR1 SGHVS and CDR2 FQNEAQ. With 1 base removed from V and 0 bases from J, the gap between germline ends came to 13 bases. The CDR3 here is CASSLGASSSSYEQYF. The CDR3 DNA sequence: TGTGCCAGCAGCTTAGGGGCGTCGTCGAGCTCCTACGAGCAGTACTTC.

The V and J genes are TRBV27 and TRBJ2-4; 8 bases agree with TRBD1. CDR1 is MNHEY, CDR2 SMNVEV, per germline (reference sequence). After removal of 5 bases from V and 0 bases from J, the junction contained 12 bases not matched to a gene. The CDR3 has 18 amino acids. The CDR3 sequence: CASSIRTGTTVAKNIQYF. In nucleotides, the CDR3 is TGTGCCAGCAGTATCCGGACAGGGACGACCGTAGCCAAAAACATTCAGTACTTC.

In this sample, this clone turned up once. This rearrangement joins TRBV5-6 to TRBJ2-3; D might be TRBD2 (7 bases). Germline V gene lookup returns CDR1 SGHDT and CDR2 YYEEEE. This CDR3 is built from 16 residues. Trimming pared 2 bases from V and 3 bases from J, leaving 16 bases between. The CDR3 sequence is CASSFGGPGETDTQYF. DNA of the CDR3: TGTGCCAGCAGCTTCGGGGGGCCCGGGGAGACAGATACGCAGTATTTT.

This clone appeared a single time. This rearrangement joins TRBV19 to TRBJ2-4; 11 bases are shared with TRBD2. Germline V lookup: CDR1 LNHDA, CDR2 SQIVND (reference sequence). The CDR3 has 17 residues. V shed 5 bases, J shed 6 bases, and the junction held 12 bases outside the gene matches. CDR3 amino acids: CASSPRGSGRAVNIQYF. DNA of the CDR3: TGTGCCAGTAGTCCCCGGGGTAGCGGGAGGGCGGTAAACATTCAGTACTTC.

This chain joins TRBV5-1 and TRBJ1-2; D unclear. The V and J ends lost 0 bases and 2 bases respectively, with 5 bases between them. The CDR3 runs to 13 residues. Germline CDR1 is SGHRS and CDR2 is YFSETQ. The CDR3 spells CASSLAQNYGYTF. The DNA of the CDR3 is TGCGCCAGCAGCTTGGCACAGAACTATGGCTACACCTTC.

V and J are TRBV27 and TRBJ1-2; 9 nucleotides agree with TRBD1. The CDR3 has 16 amino acids. The germline V gene encodes CDR1 MNHEY and CDR2 SMNVEV (reference sequence). V shed 6 bases, J shed 2 bases, and the junction held 10 bases outside the gene matches. The chain's CDR3 is CASRTLQGAPNYGYTF. CDR3 in DNA: TGTGCCAGCAGAACCTTACAGGGGGCCCCGAACTATGGCTACACCTTC.

The V call is TRBV5-6, the J call TRBJ2-7, with D tentatively TRBD2 (6 bases). The CDR3 covers 14 residues. V lost 0 bases and J lost 1, with 8 bases in between. The germline gives CDR1 SGHDT, CDR2 YYEEEE. The CDR3 here is CASSLVGGSYEQYF. The CDR3 DNA reads as TGTGCCAGCAGCTTGGTGGGGGGTTCCTACGAGCAGTACTTC. The full variable domain, its missing parts supplied by reference TRBV5-6 and TRBJ2-7, is DAGVTQSPTHLIKTRGQQVTLRCSPKSGHDTVSWYQQALGQGPQFIFQYYEEEERQRGNFPDRFSGHQFPNYSSELNVNALLLGDSALYLCASSLVGGSYEQYFGPGTRLTVT.

CDR3 residues: CASSLPGGGGYTF. For the CDR3, the DNA is TGTGCCAGCAGTTTGCCAGGGGGAGGTGGCTACACCTTC. This chain connects TRBV12-3 or TRBV12-4 to TRBJ1-2; 7 bases are a match to TRBD1. This CDR3 comprises 13 residues. With 3 bases clipped from V and 7 bases from J, the junction kept 5 bases outside the gene matches.